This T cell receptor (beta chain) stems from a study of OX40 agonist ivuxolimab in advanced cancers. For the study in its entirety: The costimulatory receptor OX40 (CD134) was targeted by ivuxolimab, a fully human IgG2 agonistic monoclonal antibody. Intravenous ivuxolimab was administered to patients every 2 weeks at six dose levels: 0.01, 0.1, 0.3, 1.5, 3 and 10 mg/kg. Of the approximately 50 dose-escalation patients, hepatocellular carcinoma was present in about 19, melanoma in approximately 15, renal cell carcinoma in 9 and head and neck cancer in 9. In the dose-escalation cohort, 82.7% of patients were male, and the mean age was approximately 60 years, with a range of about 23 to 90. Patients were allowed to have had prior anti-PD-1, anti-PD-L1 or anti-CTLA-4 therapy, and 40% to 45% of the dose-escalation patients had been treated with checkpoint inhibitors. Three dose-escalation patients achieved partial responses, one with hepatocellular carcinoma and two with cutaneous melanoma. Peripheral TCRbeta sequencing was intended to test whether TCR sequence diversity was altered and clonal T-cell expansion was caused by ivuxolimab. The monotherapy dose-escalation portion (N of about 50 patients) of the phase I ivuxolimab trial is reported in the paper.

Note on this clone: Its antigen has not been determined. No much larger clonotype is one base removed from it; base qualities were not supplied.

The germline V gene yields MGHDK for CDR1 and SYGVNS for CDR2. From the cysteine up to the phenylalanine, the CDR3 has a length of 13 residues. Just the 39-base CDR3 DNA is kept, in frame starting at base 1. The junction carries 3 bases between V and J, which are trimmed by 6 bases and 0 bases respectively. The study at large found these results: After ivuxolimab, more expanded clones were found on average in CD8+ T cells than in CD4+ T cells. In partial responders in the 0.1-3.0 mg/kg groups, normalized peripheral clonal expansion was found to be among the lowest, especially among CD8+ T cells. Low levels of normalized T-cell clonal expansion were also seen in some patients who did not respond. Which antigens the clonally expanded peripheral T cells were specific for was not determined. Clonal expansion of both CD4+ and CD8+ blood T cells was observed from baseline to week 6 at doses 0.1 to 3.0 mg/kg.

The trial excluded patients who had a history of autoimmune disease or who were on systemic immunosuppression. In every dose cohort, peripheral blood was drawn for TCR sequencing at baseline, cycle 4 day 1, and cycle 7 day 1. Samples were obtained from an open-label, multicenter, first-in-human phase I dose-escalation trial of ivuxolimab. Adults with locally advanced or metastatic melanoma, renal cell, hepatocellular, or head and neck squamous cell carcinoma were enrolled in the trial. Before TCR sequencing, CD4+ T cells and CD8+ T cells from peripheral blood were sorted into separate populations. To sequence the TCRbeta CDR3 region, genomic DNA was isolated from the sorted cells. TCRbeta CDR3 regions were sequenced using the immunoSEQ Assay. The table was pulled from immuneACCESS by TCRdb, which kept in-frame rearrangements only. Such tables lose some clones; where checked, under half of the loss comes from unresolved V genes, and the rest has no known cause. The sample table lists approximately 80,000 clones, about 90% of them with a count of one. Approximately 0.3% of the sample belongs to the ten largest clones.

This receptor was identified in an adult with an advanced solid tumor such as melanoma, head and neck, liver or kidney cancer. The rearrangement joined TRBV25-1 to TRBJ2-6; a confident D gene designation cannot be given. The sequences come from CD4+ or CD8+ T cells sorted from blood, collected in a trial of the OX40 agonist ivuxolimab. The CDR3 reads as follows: CASSDSGANVLTF. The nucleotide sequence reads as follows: TGTGCCAGCAGCGACTCTGGGGCCAACGTCCTGACTTTC.